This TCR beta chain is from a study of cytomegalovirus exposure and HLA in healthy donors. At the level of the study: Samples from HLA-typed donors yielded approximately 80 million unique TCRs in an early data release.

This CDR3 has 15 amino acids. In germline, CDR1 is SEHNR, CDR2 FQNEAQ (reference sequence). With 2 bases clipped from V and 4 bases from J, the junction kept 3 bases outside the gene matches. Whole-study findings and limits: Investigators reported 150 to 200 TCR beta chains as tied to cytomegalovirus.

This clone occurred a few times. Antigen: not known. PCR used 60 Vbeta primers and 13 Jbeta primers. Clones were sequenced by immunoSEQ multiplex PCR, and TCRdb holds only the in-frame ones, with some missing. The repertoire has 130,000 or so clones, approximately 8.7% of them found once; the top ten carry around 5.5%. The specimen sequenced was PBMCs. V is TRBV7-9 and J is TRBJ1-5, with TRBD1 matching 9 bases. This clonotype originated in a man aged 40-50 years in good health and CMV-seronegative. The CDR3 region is CASSLSGTGNQPQHF. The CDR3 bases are TGTGCCAGCAGCTTATCCGGGACAGGGAATCAGCCCCAGCATTTT.